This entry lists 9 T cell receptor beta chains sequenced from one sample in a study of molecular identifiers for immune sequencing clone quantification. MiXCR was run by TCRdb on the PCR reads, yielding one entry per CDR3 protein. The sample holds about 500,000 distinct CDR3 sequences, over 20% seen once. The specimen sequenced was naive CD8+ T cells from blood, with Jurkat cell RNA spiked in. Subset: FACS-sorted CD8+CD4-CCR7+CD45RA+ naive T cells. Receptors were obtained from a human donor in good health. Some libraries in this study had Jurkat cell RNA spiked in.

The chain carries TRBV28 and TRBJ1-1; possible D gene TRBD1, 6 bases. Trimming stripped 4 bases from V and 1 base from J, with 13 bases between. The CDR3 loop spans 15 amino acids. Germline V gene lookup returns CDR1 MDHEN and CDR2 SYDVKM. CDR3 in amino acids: CASSSGTTGNTEAFF. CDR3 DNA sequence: TGTGCCAGCAGTTCCGGAACGACAGGGAACACTGAAGCTTTCTTT.

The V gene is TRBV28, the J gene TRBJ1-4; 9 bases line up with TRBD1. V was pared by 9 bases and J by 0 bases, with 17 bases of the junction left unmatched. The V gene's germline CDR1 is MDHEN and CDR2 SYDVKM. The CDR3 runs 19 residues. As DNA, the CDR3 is TGTGCCAGAAGTCTCCCGGGACAGGGCGGGGTAGCAACTAATGAAAAACTGTTTTTT. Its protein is CARSLPGQGGVATNEKLFF.

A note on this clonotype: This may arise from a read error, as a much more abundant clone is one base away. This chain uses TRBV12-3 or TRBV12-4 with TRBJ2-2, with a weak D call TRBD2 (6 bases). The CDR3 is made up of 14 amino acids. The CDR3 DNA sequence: TGTGCCATCCTATCTAGTCCGGGAGCCGGGGGGCTGTTTTTT. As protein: CAILSSPGAGGLFF.

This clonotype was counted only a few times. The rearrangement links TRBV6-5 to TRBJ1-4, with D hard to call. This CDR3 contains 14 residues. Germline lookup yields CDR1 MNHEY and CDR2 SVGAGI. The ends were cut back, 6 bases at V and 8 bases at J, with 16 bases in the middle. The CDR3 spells CASSPTGPAEKLFF. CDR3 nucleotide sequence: TGTGCCAGCAGCCCAACCGGTCCGGCGGAAAAACTGTTTTTT.

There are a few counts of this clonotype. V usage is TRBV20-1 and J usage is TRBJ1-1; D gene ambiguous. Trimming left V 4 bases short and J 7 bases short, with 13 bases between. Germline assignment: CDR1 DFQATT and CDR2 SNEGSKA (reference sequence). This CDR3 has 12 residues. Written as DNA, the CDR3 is TGCAGTGCTAACCGGGCCCTCTATGAAGCTTTCTTT. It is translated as CSANRALYEAFF.

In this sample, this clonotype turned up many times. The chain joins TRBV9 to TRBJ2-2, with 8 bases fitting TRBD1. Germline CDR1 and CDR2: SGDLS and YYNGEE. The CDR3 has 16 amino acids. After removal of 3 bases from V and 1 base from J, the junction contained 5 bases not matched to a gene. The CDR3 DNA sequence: TGTGCCAGCAGCGCCCGGACAGGGTGGAACACCGGGGAGCTGTTTTTT. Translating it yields CASSARTGWNTGELFF.

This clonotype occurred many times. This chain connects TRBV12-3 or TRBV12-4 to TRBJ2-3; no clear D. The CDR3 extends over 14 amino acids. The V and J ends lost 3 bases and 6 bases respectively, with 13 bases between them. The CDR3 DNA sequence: TGTGCCAGCAGTTTTACCGCCTCTTCGGATACGCAGTATTTT. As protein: CASSFTASSDTQYF.

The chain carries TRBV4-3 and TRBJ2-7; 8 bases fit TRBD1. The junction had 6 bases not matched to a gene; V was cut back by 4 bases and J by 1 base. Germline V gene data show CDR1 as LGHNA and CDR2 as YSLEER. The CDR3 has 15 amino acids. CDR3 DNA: TGCGCCAGCAGCCTGGACAGGGCGCGGTCCTACGAGCAGTACTTC. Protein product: CASSLDRARSYEQYF.

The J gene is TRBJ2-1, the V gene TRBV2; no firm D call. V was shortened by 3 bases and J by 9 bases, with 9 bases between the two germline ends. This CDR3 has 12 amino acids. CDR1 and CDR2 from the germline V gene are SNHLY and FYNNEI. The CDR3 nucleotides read TGTGCCAGCAGTGACCCATTCAGTGAGCAGTTCTTC. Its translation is CASSDPFSEQFF.